This TCR beta chain derives from a study of shared clonotypes between healthy human individuals. Whole-study context: The composition of the donors was a couple of women and three men aged 18 to 49. The plates for each donor numbered three CD4 naive, three CD4 memory, two CD8 naive and one CD8 memory.

Clones were sequenced by immunoSEQ multiplex PCR, and TCRdb holds only the in-frame ones, with some missing. The table shows more than 850,000 clones, with 78% occurring only once. Into CD45RA+ naive and CD45RA-negative memory subsets, the CD4+ cells were split. This TCR was sampled from a man between 18 and 29 years old in good health. Some clones in this sample may be carry-over from other donors' samples. The material sequenced was memory CD4+ T cells from PBMCs. Regarding subset: CD45RA-negative fraction.

CDR3 coding DNA: TGTGCCAGCAGCTTACGTTCGGGAGTCACAGACTATGGCTACACCTTC. It encodes CASSLRSGVTDYGYTF. The chain has TRBV7-8 and TRBJ1-2; D unclear. The CDR3 extends over 16 amino acids. CDR1 and CDR2 from the germline V gene are SGHVS and FQNEAQ. V gave up 2 bases and J gave up 3 bases, with 16 bases separating them.